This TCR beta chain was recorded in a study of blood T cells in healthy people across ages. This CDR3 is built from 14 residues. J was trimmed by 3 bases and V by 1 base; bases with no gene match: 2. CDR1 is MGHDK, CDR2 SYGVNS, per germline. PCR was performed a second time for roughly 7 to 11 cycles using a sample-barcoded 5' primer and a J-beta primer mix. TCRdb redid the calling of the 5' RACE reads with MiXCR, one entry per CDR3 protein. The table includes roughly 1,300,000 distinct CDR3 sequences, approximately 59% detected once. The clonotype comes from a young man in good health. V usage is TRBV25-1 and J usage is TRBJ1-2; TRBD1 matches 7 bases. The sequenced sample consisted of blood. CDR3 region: CASSESGTDYGYTF. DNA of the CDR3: TGTGCCAGCAGTGAATCAGGGACAGACTATGGCTACACCTTC.